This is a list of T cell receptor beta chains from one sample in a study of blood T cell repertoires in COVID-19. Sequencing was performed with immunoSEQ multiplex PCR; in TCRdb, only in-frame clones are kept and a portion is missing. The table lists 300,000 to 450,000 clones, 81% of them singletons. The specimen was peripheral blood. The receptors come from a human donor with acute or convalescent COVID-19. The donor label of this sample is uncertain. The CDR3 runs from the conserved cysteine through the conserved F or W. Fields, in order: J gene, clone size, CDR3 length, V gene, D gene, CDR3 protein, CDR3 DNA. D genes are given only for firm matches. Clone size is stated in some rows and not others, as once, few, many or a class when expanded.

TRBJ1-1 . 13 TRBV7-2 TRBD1 CASRGQPYTEAFF TGTGCCAGCAGGGGACAGCCCTACACTGAAGCTTTCTTT
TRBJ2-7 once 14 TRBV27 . CASSYSRVSYEQYF TGTGCCAGCAGTTACTCCAGGGTCAGCTACGAGCAGTACTTC
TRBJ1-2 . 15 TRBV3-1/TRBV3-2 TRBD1 CASSQVQGGDYGYTF TGTGCCAGCAGCCAAGTACAGGGGGGGGACTATGGCTACACCTTC
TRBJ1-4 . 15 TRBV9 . CASSVAGGDGEKLFF TGTGCCAGCAGCGTAGCCGGGGGGGATGGCGAAAAACTGTTTTTT
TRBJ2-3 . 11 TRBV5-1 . CASSLQDTQYF TGCGCCAGCAGCTTGCAAGATACGCAGTATTTT
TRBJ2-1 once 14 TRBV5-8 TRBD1 CASSPGQGYNEQFF TGTGCCAGCAGCCCTGGACAGGGCTACAATGAGCAGTTCTTC
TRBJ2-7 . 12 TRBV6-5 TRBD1 CATRDSSYEQYF TGTGCCACACGGGACAGCTCCTACGAGCAGTACTTC
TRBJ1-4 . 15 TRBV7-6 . CASSPRVGMGEKLFF TGTGCCAGCAGCCCGCGGGTAGGGATGGGGGAAAAACTGTTTTTT
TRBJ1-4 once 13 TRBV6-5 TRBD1 CASASGGSEKLFF TGTGCCAGCGCCTCAGGGGGTAGTGAAAAACTGTTTTTT
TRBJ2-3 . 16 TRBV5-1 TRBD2 CASSLASGIGTDTQYF TGCGCCAGCAGCTTGGCTAGCGGGATAGGCACAGATACGCAGTATTTT
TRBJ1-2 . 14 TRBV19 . CASRWAATNYGYTF TGTGCCAGTAGATGGGCAGCTACTAACTATGGCTACACCTTC
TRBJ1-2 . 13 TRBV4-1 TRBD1 CASSPGQGFGYTF TGCGCCAGCAGCCCCGGACAGGGGTTTGGCTACACCTTC